The 15 T cell receptor beta chains below come from one sample, sequenced in a study of blood T cell repertoires in COVID-19. Data came from immunoSEQ multiplex PCR; TCRdb stores just in-frame clones and leaves some out. Here the sample spans 250,000 to 350,000 clones, about nine tenths being singletons. Specimen: PBMCs or T cells enriched from blood (not recorded which). The receptor set was obtained from a woman aged 18 to 35 who had recovered from COVID-19.

The chain joins TRBV19 to TRBJ1-2, with TRBD1 matching 10 bases. V shed 0 bases and J 3 bases; nucleotides not matched to a gene: 1. Germline V CDR1 and CDR2: LNHDA, SQIVND (reference sequence). CDR3 length equals 15 residues. CDR3 sequence reads: CASSIDGTGDYGYTF. CDR3 nucleotide sequence: TGTGCCAGTAGTATAGACGGGACAGGGGACTATGGCTACACCTTC.

The V call is TRBV5-4, the J call TRBJ1-6; 10 nucleotides agree with TRBD1. The CDR3 has 16 residues. J lost 7 bases, V lost 0 bases, and 4 bases had no gene match. The germline V gene has CDR1 SGHNT and CDR2 YYREEE (reference sequence). The CDR3 DNA is TGTGCCAGCAGCTTGGAATGGACAGGGGGAAATTCACCCCTCCACTTT. Protein: CASSLEWTGGNSPLHF.

The chain couples TRBV18 to TRBJ1-2; TRBD1 aligns across 8 bases. CDR3 length: 16 amino acids. In germline, CDR1 is KGHSH, CDR2 LQKENI. Trimming at V came to 1 base and at J to 6 bases, leaving 10 bases not matched to a gene. The CDR3 bases are TGTGCCAGCTCACCACGCTCCCACAGGGGGGTGAATGGCTACACCTTC. Translation: CASSPRSHRGVNGYTF. Looking up the rest from reference TRBV18 and TRBJ1-2 gives the full variable domain: NAGVMQNPRHLVRRRGQEARLRCSPMKGHSHVYWYRQLPEEGLKFMVYLQKENIIDESGMPKERFSAEFPKEGPSILRIQQVVRGDSAAYFCASSPRSHRGVNGYTFGSGTRLTVV.

The rearrangement links TRBV28 to TRBJ1-3; weak D call: TRBD1 (6 bases). The CDR3 is made up of 14 amino acids. Deletions cut 7 bases from V and 0 bases from J, with 10 bases between. The germline V gene has CDR1 MDHEN and CDR2 SYDVKM. As DNA, the CDR3 is TGTGCCAGCAAACAGGGTCCCTCTGGAAACACCATATATTTT. Translation: CASKQGPSGNTIYF.

The chain couples TRBV10-3 to TRBJ2-3; the match to TRBD2 covers 7 bases. Trimming cost V 0 bases and J 4 bases; bases outside gene matches: 4. Germline lookup yields CDR1 ENHRY and CDR2 SYGVKD. The CDR3 sequence is 15 residues long. The DNA for the CDR3 is TGTGCCATCAGTGAGTCGAGCGGGGAGGCAGATACGCAGTATTTT. Translating gives CAISESSGEADTQYF.

This clone was detected a few times. The chain uses TRBV5-1 and TRBJ2-7; 13 positions match TRBD2. V shed 1 base, J shed 3 bases, and the junction held 4 bases outside the gene matches. This CDR3 spans 16 amino acids. Germline loops: CDR1 SGHRS, CDR2 YFSETQ. The CDR3 reads CASSLSRTSGSYEQYF. In nucleotides, the CDR3 is TGCGCCAGCAGCTTGTCCCGGACTAGCGGGAGCTACGAGCAGTACTTC.

This sequence joins TRBV9 and TRBJ1-4; possible D gene TRBD1, 5 bases. Germline CDR1 is SGDLS and CDR2 is YYNGEE. Trimming removed 0 bases from V and 3 bases from J, with 12 bases in between. This CDR3 is 16 amino acids long. CDR3 protein: CASSVAGIGANEKLFF. For the CDR3, the DNA is TGTGCCAGCAGCGTAGCAGGGATAGGGGCTAATGAAAAACTGTTTTTT.

V usage is TRBV28 and J usage is TRBJ1-4; TRBD1 matches at 7 bases. The V gene end was trimmed by 4 bases and the J gene end by 10 bases; junction bases not matched to a gene: 18. This CDR3 spans 17 amino acids. Germline assignment: CDR1 MDHEN and CDR2 SYDVKM. The DNA of the CDR3 is TGTGCCAGCAGTTCCCTAGCCCTTACAGGGGAGGAGGGAAAACTGTTTTTT. Its protein is CASSSLALTGEEGKLFF.

The J gene is TRBJ1-6, the V gene TRBV9; D is uncertain. V lost 3 bases, J lost 4 bases, and 17 bases lay in between. The length of the CDR3 is 17 residues. The V gene's germline CDR1 is SGDLS and CDR2 YYNGEE. CDR3 DNA: TGTGCCAGCAGCGCCAGGCTGACAAGCAATTATAATTCACCCCTCCACTTT. It is translated as CASSARLTSNYNSPLHF.

The V and J genes are TRBV28 and TRBJ1-1; D ambiguous. V lost 4 bases, J lost 0 bases, and 12 bases lay in between. CDR1 and CDR2 (germline): MDHEN, SYDVKM. The CDR3 totals 15 residues. CDR3: CASSSQQIMNTEAFF. The CDR3 DNA reads as TGTGCCAGCAGTTCCCAACAGATTATGAACACTGAAGCTTTCTTT. The full variable domain, completed using reference TRBV28 and TRBJ1-1, is DVKVTQSSRYLVKRTGEKVFLECVQDMDHENMFWYRQDPGLGLRLIYFSYDVKMKEKGDIPEGYSVSREKKERFSLILESASTNQTSMYLCASSSQQIMNTEAFFGQGTRLTVV.

In DNA form, the CDR3 reads TGCAGTGCTAGTACAGGCGAGATCACTGAAGCTTTCTTT. Translation: CSASTGEITEAFF. V and J are TRBV20-1 and TRBJ1-1; perhaps TRBD1 as D (5 bases). V lost 3 bases and J 4 bases, leaving 12 bases between the germline ends. Per the germline V gene, CDR1 is DFQATT and CDR2 is SNEGSKA (reference sequence). This CDR3 contains 13 residues.

This chain uses TRBV2 with TRBJ1-1, with D hard to call. This CDR3 has 12 residues. The V and J ends lost 7 bases and 4 bases respectively, with 10 bases between them. CDR1 and CDR2 from the germline V gene are SNHLY and FYNNEI. CDR3 in amino acids: CASIFRVTEAFF. The CDR3, as DNA: TGTGCCAGCATATTCCGGGTCACTGAAGCTTTCTTT.

This chain connects TRBV4-2 to TRBJ2-7; 14 bases fit TRBD2. The CDR3 spans 21 residues. Germline V gives CDR1 LGHNA, CDR2 YNFKEQ. The V gene end was trimmed by 1 base and the J gene end by 0 bases; junction bases not matched to a gene: 14. CDR3 bases: TGTGCCAGCAGCCAAGGATTCGGACTAGCGGGAGGAGTGGGCAGCTCCTACGAGCAGTACTTC. It codes for CASSQGFGLAGGVGSSYEQYF.

This clone has more than one count but fewer than ten. The chain is built from TRBV14 and TRBJ2-7; 7 bases are shared with TRBD2. Germline CDR1 reads SGHDN; CDR2 reads FVKESK. V lost 5 bases, J lost 5 bases, and 6 bases stayed unmatched. The CDR3 extends over 13 amino acids. DNA of the CDR3: TGTGCCAGCAGCTGGACTAGTGGAGACGAGCAGTACTTC. Amino acid sequence: CASSWTSGDEQYF.

The chain joins TRBV27 to TRBJ1-4; D gene unclear. The CDR3 sequence is 12 residues long. V lost 5 bases and J lost 5, with 6 bases in between. Germline loops: CDR1 MNHEY, CDR2 SMNVEV (reference sequence). The CDR3: CASSPQNEKLFF. The CDR3 bases are TGTGCCAGCAGTCCTCAGAATGAAAAACTGTTTTTT.